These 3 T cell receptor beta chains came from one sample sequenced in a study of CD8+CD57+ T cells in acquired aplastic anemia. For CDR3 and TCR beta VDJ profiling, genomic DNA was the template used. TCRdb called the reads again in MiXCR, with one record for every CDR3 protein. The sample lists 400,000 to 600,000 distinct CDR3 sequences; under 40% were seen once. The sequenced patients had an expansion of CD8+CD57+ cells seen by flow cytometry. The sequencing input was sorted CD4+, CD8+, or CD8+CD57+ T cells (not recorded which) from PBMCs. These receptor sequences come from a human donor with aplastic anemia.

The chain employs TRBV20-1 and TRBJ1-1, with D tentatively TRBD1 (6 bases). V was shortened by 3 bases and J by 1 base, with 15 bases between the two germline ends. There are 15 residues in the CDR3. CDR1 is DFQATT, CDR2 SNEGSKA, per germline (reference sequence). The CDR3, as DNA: TGCAGTGCTAGTGGGGACAACCGACGGAACACTGAAGCTTTCTTT. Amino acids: CSASGDNRRNTEAFF.

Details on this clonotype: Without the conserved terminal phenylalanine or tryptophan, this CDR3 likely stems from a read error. The CDR3 sequence: CASSNQGSGNTIYL. In DNA, the CDR3 is TGCGCCAGCAGCAATCAGGGCTCTGGAAACACCATATATCTT. The chain recombines TRBV5-1 with TRBJ1-3; D possibly corresponds to TRBD1 (5 bases). This CDR3 region has 14 residues. Per the germline V gene, CDR1 is SGHRS and CDR2 is YFSETQ. V was pared by 4 bases and J by 0 bases, with 8 bases between.

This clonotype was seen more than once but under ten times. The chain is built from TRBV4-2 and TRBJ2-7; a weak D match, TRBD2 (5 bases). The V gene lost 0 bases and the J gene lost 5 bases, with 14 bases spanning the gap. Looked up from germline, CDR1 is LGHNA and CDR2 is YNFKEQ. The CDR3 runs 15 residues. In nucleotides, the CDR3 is TGTGCCAGCAGCCAAGAAGGGAGTTCAGGAGACGAGCAGTACTTC. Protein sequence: CASSQEGSSGDEQYF.